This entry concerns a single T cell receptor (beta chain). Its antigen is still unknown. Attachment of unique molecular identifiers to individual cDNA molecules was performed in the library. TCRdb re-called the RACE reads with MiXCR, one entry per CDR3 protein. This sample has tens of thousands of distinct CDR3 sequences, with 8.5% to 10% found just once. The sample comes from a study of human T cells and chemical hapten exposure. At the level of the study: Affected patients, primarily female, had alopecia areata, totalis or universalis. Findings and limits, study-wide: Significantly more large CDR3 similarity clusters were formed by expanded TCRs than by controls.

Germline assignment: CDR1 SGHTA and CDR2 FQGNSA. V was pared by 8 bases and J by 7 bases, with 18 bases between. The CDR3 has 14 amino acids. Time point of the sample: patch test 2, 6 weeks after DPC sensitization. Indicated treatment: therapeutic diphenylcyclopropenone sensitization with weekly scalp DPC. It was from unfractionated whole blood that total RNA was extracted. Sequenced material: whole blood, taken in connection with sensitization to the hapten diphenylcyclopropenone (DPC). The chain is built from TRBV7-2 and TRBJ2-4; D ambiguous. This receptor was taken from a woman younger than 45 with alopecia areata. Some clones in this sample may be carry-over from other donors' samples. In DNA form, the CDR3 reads TGTGCCAGCGGTCAAGGGCCCCGCCTTAACATTCAGTACTTC. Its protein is CASGQGPRLNIQYF.